This record concerns one T cell receptor (beta chain) sequence. The target antigen is unknown. The CDR3 spans 15 residues. Germline V lookup: CDR1 MNHEY, CDR2 SVGAGI. The V gene end was trimmed by 7 bases and the J gene end by 5 bases; junction bases not matched to a gene: 8. Using its own MiXCR run on the reads, TCRdb lists one record per CDR3 protein. This table has hundreds of thousands of distinct CDR3 sequences, about 30% appearing once. This specimen comes from a study of T cell repertoires in cytomegalovirus infection. The receptor's source is a human donor in good health (CMV status not recorded). Some clones in this sample may be carry-over from other donors' samples. The sequencing used cultured CD8+ T cells from PBMCs, collected from culture after CMV antigen stimulation. V is TRBV6-5 and J is TRBJ2-2, with TRBD1 identical over 9 bases. Here the CDR3 DNA reads TGTGCCAGCAAAGAGGGACAGGGATGGACCGGGGAGCTGTTTTTT. Encoded protein: CASKEGQGWTGELFF.